The 8 T cell receptor beta chains in this list originate from one sample, sequenced in a study of T cell changes during pregnancy in multiple sclerosis. Sequencing used immunoSEQ multiplex PCR; TCRdb keeps in-frame clones, though not all of them. The profile covers over 45,000 clones, with 90% appearing a single time and roughly 2.1% taken by the ten largest. The starting material was peripheral blood, obtained in the first trimester of pregnancy. The receptors here all came from a female donor in good health, enrolled as a control in a pregnancy study.

J is TRBJ2-3 and V is TRBV15, with 8 bases matching TRBD1. V trimming: 0 bases; J trimming: 3 bases; junction bases outside the gene matches: 2. Germline V gives CDR1 LNHNV, CDR2 YYDKDF (reference sequence). The CDR3 has 15 residues. The CDR3, as DNA: TGTGCCACCAGCAGAGATGACAGGGGAACAGATACGCAGTATTTT. Residues: CATSRDDRGTDTQYF. The complete variable domain, with remaining parts taken from reference TRBV15 and TRBJ2-3, reads DAMVIQNPRYQVTQFGKPVTLSCSQTLNHNVMYWYQQKSSQAPKLLFHYYDKDFNNEADTPDNFQSRRPNTSFCFLDIRSPGLGDTAMYLCATSRDDRGTDTQYFGPGTRLTVL.

This clone was recorded only once. The chain couples TRBV2 to TRBJ2-1; TRBD2 might be the D (6 bases). V was pared by 5 bases and J by 3 bases, with 14 bases between. Per the germline V gene, CDR1 is SNHLY and CDR2 is FYNNEI. This CDR3 has 15 residues. The CDR3 here is CASSLDYLNYNEQFF. CDR3 DNA sequence: TGTGCCAGCAGTTTGGACTACCTAAACTACAATGAGCAGTTCTTC.

J is TRBJ1-2 and V is TRBV29-1; 7 positions agree with TRBD1. Germline CDR1 reads SQVTM; CDR2 reads ANQGSEA. This CDR3 region has 13 residues. With 6 bases clipped from V and 4 bases from J, the junction kept 8 bases outside the gene matches. The CDR3 sequence is CSVGGQDSYGYTF. CDR3 DNA sequence: TGCAGCGTGGGAGGACAGGACAGCTATGGCTACACCTTC.

The genes are TRBV2 and TRBJ2-7; TRBD2 is a possible D gene (5 bases). There are 17 residues in the CDR3. V shed 4 bases and J shed 4 bases, with 23 bases lying between them. The germline V gene has CDR1 SNHLY and CDR2 FYNNEI. Here the CDR3 reads CASSVSLLRAGPYEQYF. In DNA form, the CDR3 reads TGTGCCAGCAGTGTCTCATTGTTGCGGGCCGGGCCATACGAGCAGTACTTC.

The chain uses TRBV4-1 and TRBJ2-5; possibly TRBD2 for D (6 bases). Germline-derived CDR1 and CDR2 are MGHRA and YSYEKL. This CDR3 comprises 16 residues. The V end lost 2 bases, the J end lost 5 bases, and 18 bases lay between the germline ends. The CDR3 bases are TGCGCCAGCAGCCAAAGACTAGTTTCGGGTGGGGAGACCCAGTACTTC. Encoded protein: CASSQRLVSGGETQYF.

The V and J genes are TRBV29-1 and TRBJ2-3; TRBD1 agrees at 11 bases. The CDR3 is made up of 17 amino acids. With V trimmed by 6 bases and J by 5 bases, 16 bases remained unmatched. CDR1 and CDR2 (germline): SQVTM, ANQGSEA. CDR3 in DNA: TGCAGCGTCGAGGGGTTGATTGGGGACAGGGGGGAAGATACGCAGTATTTT. It is translated as CSVEGLIGDRGEDTQYF.

The count of this clone is one. The chain is built from TRBV28 and TRBJ2-7; D is possibly TRBD2 (5 bases). CDR3 length equals 16 residues. Trimming took 2 bases from V and 7 from J, leaving 21 bases between them. Germline CDR1 MDHEN, CDR2 SYDVKM. CDR3: CASSLAGPGPDREQYF. The CDR3, as DNA: TGTGCCAGCAGTTTAGCGGGCCCCGGTCCCGATCGGGAGCAGTACTTC. The full variable domain, in which reference TRBV28 and TRBJ2-7 provide the parts outside the CDR3, is DVKVTQSSRYLVKRTGEKVFLECVQDMDHENMFWYRQDPGLGLRLIYFSYDVKMKEKGDIPEGYSVSREKKERFSLILESASTNQTSMYLCASSLAGPGPDREQYFGPGTRLTVT.

The chain has TRBV6-1 and TRBJ1-2, with 9 positions matching TRBD1. V lost 5 bases to trimming and J lost 4 bases; unmatched junction nucleotides: 5. This CDR3 has 14 amino acids. CDR1 MNHNS and CDR2 SASEGT come from the germline V gene. The CDR3 DNA sequence: TGTGCCAGCAGTTCGGGACAGGGCCCCTATGGCTACACCTTC. It encodes CASSSGQGPYGYTF.